Shown below are 24 T cell receptor beta chains from a single sample sequenced in a study of identifying expanded T cells in peripheral blood. Clones were read by immunoSEQ multiplex PCR, and TCRdb kept only the in-frame ones, dropping some. The sample holds under 130,000 clones, around 88% seen once. Sequenced input: blood. All receptors derive from a person aged 18-70 years in good health.

The J gene is TRBJ1-4, the V gene TRBV7-2; TRBD1 is a possible D gene (5 bases). The V and J ends lost 1 base and 5 bases respectively, with 11 bases between them. CDR3 size: 15 residues. The germline CDR1 and CDR2 sequences are SGHTA and FQGNSA. Here the CDR3 reads CASSLVQAGNEKLFF. In nucleotides, the CDR3 is TGTGCCAGCAGCTTAGTACAGGCTGGAAATGAAAAACTGTTTTTT.

The V gene is TRBV7-9, the J gene TRBJ2-6, with D possibly TRBD2 on 6 matching bases. V lost 8 bases, J lost 0 bases, and 14 bases lay in between. CDR3 length: 16 residues. The germline V gene has CDR1 SEHNR and CDR2 FQNEAQ (reference sequence). The DNA of the CDR3 is TGTGCCAGCCTAGGAGGGCTATACTCTGGGGCCAACGTCCTGACTTTC. This gives the protein CASLGGLYSGANVLTF.

This clone occurred many times. The chain has TRBV29-1 and TRBJ1-1, with D uncertain. The CDR3 sequence is 10 residues long. Germline loops: CDR1 SQVTM, CDR2 ANQGSEA. Trimming stripped 6 bases from V and 8 bases from J, with 10 bases between. DNA of the CDR3: TGCAGCGTCATCAACCAGGAAGCTTTCTTT. Its translation: CSVINQEAFF.

The genes are TRBV7-2 and TRBJ2-5; TRBD1 matches at 7 bases. The V gene end was trimmed by 0 bases and the J gene end by 4 bases; junction bases not matched to a gene: 8. The CDR3 spans 16 residues. CDR1 is SGHTA, CDR2 FQGNSA, per germline. CDR3 sequence: CASSLANRGFGETQYF. The CDR3 coding sequence is TGTGCCAGCAGCTTAGCAAACAGGGGTTTCGGAGAGACCCAGTACTTC.

CDR3 region: CASSPRGLAGGGYNEQFF. The DNA for the CDR3 is TGCGCCAGCAGCCCCAGGGGACTAGCGGGGGGGGGCTACAATGAGCAGTTCTTC. The rearrangement links TRBV4-1 to TRBJ2-1; TRBD2 agrees at 16 bases. J lost 3 bases, V lost 4 bases, and 6 bases had no gene match. This CDR3 region has 18 residues. Germline CDR1 is MGHRA and CDR2 is YSYEKL.

On this clone: One end of the junction varies from germline; a read error may be responsible. The chain uses TRBV5-5 and TRBJ2-1, with D unresolved. Germline loops: CDR1 SGHKS, CDR2 YYEKEE (reference sequence). The CDR3 is 13 amino acids. As DNA, the CDR3 is TGTGCCAGCAGCTTACCGGACGGTGGGCCCGAGGTCTTC. Translation gives CASSLPDGGPEVF.

J is TRBJ2-3 and V is TRBV6-4; TRBD2 aligns across 11 bases. Germline-derived CDR1 and CDR2 are MRHNA and SNTAGT. Trimming removed 2 bases from V and 3 bases from J; junction bases left unmatched: 4. The CDR3 runs 16 residues. The DNA for the CDR3 is TGTGCCAGCAGTGACGGACTAGCGGGCGGGACAGATACGCAGTATTTT. Protein product: CASSDGLAGGTDTQYF.

This clone was observed a single time. This chain uses TRBV7-2 with TRBJ2-7, with D tentatively TRBD1 or TRBD2 (5 bases each). V was shortened by 5 bases and J by 2 bases, with 19 bases between the two germline ends. In germline, CDR1 is SGHTA, CDR2 FQGNSA. This CDR3 is 16 amino acids long. DNA for the CDR3: TGTGCCAGCAGCCTTCGCCCCGGGACGTCAGCCTACGAGCAGTACTTC. Its protein product is CASSLRPGTSAYEQYF.

This clone was seen just once. Other DNA sequences in this sample translate to the same CDR3. The chain carries TRBV4-3 and TRBJ2-1, with D possibly TRBD2 on 6 matching bases. CDR1 LGHNA and CDR2 YSLEER come from the germline V gene. V was cut by 0 bases and J by 7 bases, with 13 bases left in between. This CDR3 comprises 15 residues. The CDR3 protein is CASSQDLAGRNEQFF. In DNA, the CDR3 is TGCGCCAGCAGCCAAGATCTCGCAGGGAGGAATGAGCAGTTCTTC.

The count of this clone is one. The chain joins TRBV28 to TRBJ1-2, with TRBD1 matching 9 bases. This CDR3 region has 16 residues. Germline loops: CDR1 MDHEN, CDR2 SYDVKM. J gave up 7 bases and V 3 bases, and 12 bases lay outside the gene matches. The chain's CDR3 is CASSFSSGTGRGGYTF. The DNA of the CDR3 is TGTGCCAGCAGTTTTTCATCCGGGACAGGGAGGGGTGGCTACACCTTC.

The V and J genes are TRBV5-6 and TRBJ1-6, with D unresolved. Deletions cut 4 bases from V and 7 bases from J, with 12 bases between. This CDR3 has 14 residues. Germline assignment: CDR1 SGHDT and CDR2 YYEEEE. In DNA, the CDR3 is TGTGCCAGCAGCCTCGGGCCTCTGAATTCACCCCTCCACTTT. It yields the protein CASSLGPLNSPLHF.

CDR3 DNA sequence: TGTGCCAGCAGCTTGGAGCCCGGGACAGGGGGCGACGAGCAGTACTTC. It encodes CASSLEPGTGGDEQYF. The chain has TRBV5-4 and TRBJ2-7, with 12 nucleotides matching TRBD1. V shed 0 bases, J shed 5 bases, and the junction held 6 bases outside the gene matches. Germline assignment: CDR1 SGHNT and CDR2 YYREEE (reference sequence). The CDR3 length is 16 residues.

The chain uses TRBV6-6 and TRBJ2-1, with 7 positions matching TRBD1. Germline V gives CDR1 MNHNY, CDR2 SVGAGI (reference sequence). The CDR3 spans 16 residues. V lost 0 bases to trimming and J lost 8 bases; unmatched junction nucleotides: 10. CDR3 nucleotides: TGTGCCAGCAGTTACTCGAGAGGGGGCCGGCGGGATGAGCAGTTCTTC. Its translation: CASSYSRGGRRDEQFF.

This chain uses TRBV18 with TRBJ1-5, with a possible D match to TRBD1 (6 bases). Germline values: CDR1 KGHSH, CDR2 LQKENI. V was clipped by 0 bases and J by 11 bases, with 14 bases between them. The CDR3 contains 14 residues. CDR3 coding DNA: TGTGCCAGCTCACCACCGGACAGCCGAATGGCCCAGCATTTT. This gives the protein CASSPPDSRMAQHF.

This clone turned up a few times. The gene calls are TRBV7-7 and TRBJ2-7; TRBD2 aligns across 10 bases. Germline V CDR1 and CDR2: SSHAT, FNYEAQ (reference sequence). Trimming cost V 0 bases and J 6 bases; bases outside gene matches: 2. This CDR3 spans 14 amino acids. Written as DNA, the CDR3 is TGTGCCAGCAGCTTAGCACCTAGCGGGGGCGAGCAGTACTTC. This encodes CASSLAPSGGEQYF.

This chain uses TRBV28 with TRBJ1-1, with TRBD1 identical over 10 bases. CDR3 length: 15 amino acids. After removal of 5 bases from V and 5 bases from J, the junction contained 8 bases not matched to a gene. Germline V lookup: CDR1 MDHEN, CDR2 SYDVKM. The CDR3 region is CASSPPGQGSTEAFF. DNA for the CDR3: TGTGCCAGCAGTCCCCCGGGACAGGGGAGTACTGAAGCTTTCTTT.

This clone was seen more than once but under ten times. V is TRBV6-5 and J is TRBJ1-6; 8 nucleotides line up with TRBD1. V was pared by 7 bases and J by 10 bases, with 12 bases of the junction left unmatched. CDR1 MNHEY and CDR2 SVGAGI come from the germline V gene. The length of the CDR3 is 15 residues. The CDR3 is CASNPRGRLGSPLHF. In nucleotides, the CDR3 is TGTGCCAGCAACCCCAGGGGGCGTTTAGGATCACCCCTCCACTTT.

The chain couples TRBV6-1 to TRBJ1-4, with TRBD1 as a possible D gene (6 bases). The V gene lost 6 bases and the J gene lost 8 bases, with 13 bases spanning the gap. This CDR3 has 13 residues. The germline gives CDR1 MNHNS, CDR2 SASEGT. Here the CDR3 reads CASRWTDREKLFF. CDR3 nucleotide sequence: TGTGCCAGCAGATGGACAGACAGAGAAAAACTGTTTTTT.

This sequence joins TRBV25-1 and TRBJ2-5; 8 nucleotides line up with TRBD2. CDR3 length: 14 amino acids. The V gene end was trimmed by 5 bases and the J gene end by 4 bases; junction bases not matched to a gene: 6. Germline V gene data show CDR1 as MGHDK and CDR2 as SYGVNS. Here the CDR3 reads CASSTGGVGETQYF. The CDR3 region has the DNA TGTGCCAGCAGTACCGGGGGGGTGGGAGAGACCCAGTACTTC.

This sequence joins TRBV19 and TRBJ2-7, with D possibly matching TRBD1 (5 bases). The CDR3 has 21 residues. Trimming pared 4 bases from V and 1 base from J, leaving 32 bases between. Looked up from germline, CDR1 is LNHDA and CDR2 is SQIVND (reference sequence). CDR3 protein: CASSTVTPWGRDSRGSYEQYF. In nucleotides, the CDR3 is TGTGCCAGTAGTACAGTTACGCCTTGGGGCAGGGATAGTAGAGGATCCTACGAGCAGTACTTC.

This chain joins TRBV5-4 and TRBJ2-1, with TRBD2 matching 8 bases. CDR1 and CDR2 from the germline V gene are SGHNT and YYREEE (reference sequence). The CDR3 length is 14 residues. Trimming took 3 bases from V and 4 from J; bases not matched to a gene: 3. The CDR3 sequence is CASSSAGGYNEQFF. The CDR3 bases are TGTGCCAGCAGCTCGGCGGGGGGTTACAATGAGCAGTTCTTC.

The V gene is TRBV12-5, the J gene TRBJ2-3; TRBD1 aligns across 7 bases. Germline V gene lookup returns CDR1 LGHNT and CDR2 FRNRAP. V shed 5 bases and J 4 bases; nucleotides not matched to a gene: 6. This CDR3 has 14 amino acids. CDR3 in amino acids: CASGTGVGADTQYF. Written as DNA, the CDR3 is TGTGCTAGTGGTACAGGGGTTGGGGCAGATACGCAGTATTTT.

The V call is TRBV9, the J call TRBJ2-5; 13 bases are shared with TRBD2. The CDR3 is 17 amino acids. The V and J ends lost 2 bases and 9 bases, in that order; junction bases with no gene match: 13. Germline assignment: CDR1 SGDLS and CDR2 YYNGEE. The CDR3 sequence is CASSVGLAGARVAAQYF. CDR3 coding DNA: TGTGCCAGCAGCGTTGGACTAGCGGGGGCCCGAGTCGCGGCCCAGTACTTC.

This clone appeared a single time. The chain employs TRBV27 and TRBJ2-1, with D perhaps assigned TRBD1 or TRBD2 (5 bases each). The CDR3 spans 13 residues. The germline CDR1 and CDR2 sequences are MNHEY and SMNVEV (reference sequence). Trimming stripped 4 bases from V and 8 bases from J, with 12 bases between. DNA of the CDR3: TGTGCCAGCAGTTATTTTAGAGGGGATGAGCAGTTCTTC. This gives the protein CASSYFRGDEQFF.